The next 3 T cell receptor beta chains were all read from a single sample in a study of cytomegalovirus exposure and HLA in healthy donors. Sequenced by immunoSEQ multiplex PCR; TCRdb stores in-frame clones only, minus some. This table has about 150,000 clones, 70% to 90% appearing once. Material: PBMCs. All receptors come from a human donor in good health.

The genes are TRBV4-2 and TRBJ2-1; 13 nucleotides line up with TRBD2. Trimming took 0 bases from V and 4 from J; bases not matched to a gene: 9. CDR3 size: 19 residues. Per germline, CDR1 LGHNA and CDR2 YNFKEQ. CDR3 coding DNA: TGTGCCAGCAGCCAAGATGGGACGGCGGGACTAGCGGGGTACAATGAGCAGTTCTTC. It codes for CASSQDGTAGLAGYNEQFF.

CDR3 bases: TGTGCCAGCAGTGAAGGGAGGGTATCCTATGGCTACACCTTC. Translation gives CASSEGRVSYGYTF. This chain joins TRBV6-1 and TRBJ1-2, with D unresolved. The CDR3 has 14 residues. Trimming took 1 base from V and 4 from J, leaving 10 bases between them. CDR1 and CDR2 from the germline V gene are MNHNS and SASEGT.

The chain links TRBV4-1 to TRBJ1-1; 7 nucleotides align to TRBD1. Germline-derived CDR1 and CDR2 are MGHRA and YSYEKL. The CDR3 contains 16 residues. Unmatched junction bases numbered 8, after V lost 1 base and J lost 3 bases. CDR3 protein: CASSQGRGGLDTEAFF. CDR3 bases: TGCGCCAGCAGCCAAGGTAGAGGGGGCCTGGACACTGAAGCTTTCTTT.